This T cell receptor beta chain was captured by sequencing in a study of metastatic and nonmetastatic thyroid tumors. Across the whole study: Comparative analysis of repertoires was undertaken across blood and tumor or nodule tissue obtained from malignant and benign thyroid patients.

Per the original methods: Researchers built a distant-metastasis classifier for papillary thyroid cancer that drew on CDR3 differences across clinicopathological groups. TCRdb re-analyzed the PCR reads through MiXCR. The authors' filters were not applied to this entry. Of roughly 4,000 clones detected, around 40% appear once; the ten largest clones hold under 30%. Note on this clone: Its antigen is currently unknown.

No patient had received any treatment before thyroid surgery. Study results and limitations: Relative to benign nodules, malignant thyroid tumors were reportedly characterized by significantly elevated TCR beta diversity in blood and tumor.

The sequenced material came from tumor tissue. The clonotype comes from a male donor with papillary thyroid cancer or a benign thyroid nodule (not recorded which). Some clones in this sample may be carry-over from other donors' samples.

This CDR3 reads CASSLQGQGWGDYGYTF. CDR3 coding DNA: TGTGCCAGCAGTTTACAGGGACAGGGATGGGGTGACTATGGCTACACCTTC. The rearrangement joins TRBV28 to TRBJ1-2, with 9 bases matching TRBD1. The germline gives CDR1 MDHEN, CDR2 SYDVKM. Trimming took 2 bases from V and 3 from J; bases not matched to a gene: 10. The CDR3 is made up of 17 amino acids.